This TCR beta chain was found in a study of blood T cell repertoires in COVID-19. Overall study: Researchers got acute and convalescent COVID-19 samples from the United States, Italy and Spain.

V lost 3 bases and J lost 4, with 15 bases in between. Germline V gene sequence: CDR1 SGHNT, CDR2 YENEEA. The CDR3 is made up of 16 amino acids. The repertoire was sequenced with immunoSEQ multiplex PCR; TCRdb's copy has only in-frame clones and lacks some. Here the sample spans about 480,000 clones, about 85% being singletons. What the recovered Cohort 3 donors had was two negative PCRs, clearance, or symptom resolution. The source of this sequence is a woman aged 55-69 years who had recovered from COVID-19. Sequencing was done on a sample of PBMCs or T cells enriched from blood (not recorded which). The chain combines TRBV11-3 with TRBJ2-2; D unresolved. The CDR3 is CASSFSLGWITGELFF. CDR3 bases: TGTGCCAGCAGCTTTTCCTTGGGCTGGATCACCGGGGAGCTGTTTTTT. The full variable domain, with the rest looked up from reference TRBV11-3 and TRBJ2-2, is EAGVVQSPRYKIIEKKQPVAFWCNPISGHNTLYWYLQNLGQGPELLIRYENEEAVDDSQLPKDRFSAERLKGVDSTLKIQPAELGDSAVYLCASSFSLGWITGELFFGEGSRLTVL.